This TCR beta chain was sequenced in a study of blood T cell repertoires in COVID-19. Assay: immunoSEQ multiplex PCR; the TCRdb copy retains only in-frame clones and omits some. The table lists more than 350,000 clones, approximately 90% of them singletons. The CDR3 has 15 residues. V shed 5 bases and J 0 bases; nucleotides not matched to a gene: 3. Germline V gene data show CDR1 as SGHAT and CDR2 as FQNNGV. Participants were aged roughly 18 to 95 years, lived in 20 to 30 US areas, and enrolled virtually. The sequenced sample was PBMCs or T cells enriched from blood (not recorded which). The sequence derives from a woman between 18 and 29 years old who had been exposed to COVID-19. The gene calls are TRBV11-2 and TRBJ2-1; 8 bases map to TRBD2. CDR3 sequence reads: CASSQRGSSYNEQFF. CDR3 nucleotides: TGTGCCAGCAGCCAGCGGGGGAGCTCCTACAATGAGCAGTTCTTC.